The clone carrying this TCR beta chain was detected once. Its antigen is as yet unknown. This specimen belongs to a study of T cell responses to AZD1222 COVID-19 vaccine. Study outcomes and limitations: Clonal diversity was possibly underestimated, and the donors were mostly white British, with more females. Repertoire sampling occurred only after the peak T cell response. Spike-spanning, vaccine-associated CD4 TCRs were dominant at 160-218 and 743-854.

Pooled together were second doses at about 4 or about 12 weeks. TCRdb's table, derived via immunoSEQ multiplex PCR, lists solely in-frame clones and lacks some. The sample shows about 110,000 clones, about 89% of them seen only once. Trimming left V 9 bases short and J 0 bases short, with 16 bases between. The germline gives CDR1 SGHRS, CDR2 YFSETQ. CDR3 length: 15 residues. The source of this sequence is an adult who received the AZD1222 COVID-19 vaccine. The rearrangement links TRBV5-1 to TRBJ2-1; D gene unclear. The source was peripheral blood, collected 28 days after the second AZD1222 dose. Here the CDR3 reads CATAKGIGSYNEQFF. CDR3 in DNA: TGCGCCACCGCTAAAGGCATCGGCTCCTACAATGAGCAGTTCTTC.